The 27 T cell receptor beta chains reported below all come from one sample, sequenced in a study of long-term antiretroviral therapy in people with HIV. The assay, immunoSEQ v3.0, was run at survey level. Some clones are missing from TCRdb's copy, which holds only in-frame ones; the method was immunoSEQ multiplex PCR. The data show 30,000 to 40,000 clones, over 70% seen once. The starting material was unsorted PBMCs, obtained 3.1 years after starting antiretroviral therapy. Receptors were obtained from a woman in her forties or fifties with HIV.

This clone was counted only a few times. The V call is TRBV11-2, the J call TRBJ1-6, with 7 bases lining up with TRBD1. Trimming cost V 5 bases and J 16 bases; bases outside gene matches: 17. The CDR3 has 15 amino acids. The germline gives CDR1 SGHAT, CDR2 FQNNGV. As DNA, the CDR3 is TGTGCCAGCAGCCCCGAGGGACAGCGGAGGGAGGCGCTCCACTTT. Protein: CASSPEGQRREALHF. Together with reference TRBV11-2 and TRBJ1-6, the CDR3 gives the full variable domain: EAGVAQSPRYKIIEKRQSVAFWCNPISGHATLYWYQQILGQGPKLLIQFQNNGVVDDSQLPKDRFSAERLKGVDSTLKIQPAKLEDSAVYLCASSPEGQRREALHFGNGTRLTVT.

The rearrangement joins TRBV7-8 to TRBJ1-2; no firm D call. Germline CDR1 reads SGHVS; CDR2 reads FQNEAQ. V shed 1 base and J shed 6 bases, with 12 bases lying between them. The CDR3 has 14 amino acids. This CDR3 reads CASSLVRSSDGYTF. CDR3 coding DNA: TGTGCCAGCAGCTTAGTCAGGAGTAGTGATGGCTACACCTTC.

The V and J genes are TRBV7-3 and TRBJ2-1, with 14 bases matching TRBD2. The CDR3 has 16 residues. V lost 2 bases and J lost 4; bases outside the gene matches: 1. Germline CDR1 reads SGHTA; CDR2 reads FQGTGA. CDR3 nucleotides: TGTGCCAGCAGCTTAGGACTAGCGGGGGGTTACAATGAGCAGTTCTTC. Translating it yields CASSLGLAGGYNEQFF.

This clone was seen once. V is TRBV18 and J is TRBJ1-1, with D perhaps matching TRBD1 (6 bases). V was shortened by 3 bases and J by 8 bases, with 16 bases between the two germline ends. The germline V gene has CDR1 KGHSH and CDR2 LQKENI. This CDR3 has 14 amino acids. This chain's CDR3 is CASSPAPLGGEAFF. DNA of the CDR3: TGTGCCAGCTCACCGGCCCCCCTCGGGGGCGAAGCTTTCTTT.

The J gene is TRBJ2-1, the V gene TRBV5-1, with 7 bases lining up with TRBD2. This CDR3 has 16 residues. Germline-derived CDR1 and CDR2 are SGHRS and YFSETQ. V was clipped by 4 bases and J by 2 bases; unmatched bases: 9. The CDR3 sequence is CASSPGLSLTYNEQFF. The CDR3 coding sequence is TGCGCCAGCAGCCCGGGACTATCCCTTACCTACAATGAGCAGTTCTTC.

J is TRBJ1-2 and V is TRBV6-5; D gene ambiguous. Germline V gene sequence: CDR1 MNHEY, CDR2 SVGAGI. The CDR3 is 16 amino acids. Trimming cost V 4 bases and J 1 base, with 16 bases left between them. The CDR3 region has the DNA TGTGCCAGCAGTTCTGTATCTCTAGAATTTAACTATGGCTACACCTTC. Amino acids: CASSSVSLEFNYGYTF.

This clone has a handful of counts. This rearrangement joins TRBV14 to TRBJ1-2, with 8 bases matching TRBD1. The CDR3 length is 15 residues. Per the germline V gene, CDR1 is SGHDN and CDR2 is FVKESK. The V and J ends lost 3 bases and 5 bases, in that order; junction bases with no gene match: 8. The CDR3 sequence: CASSQDDRGGYGYTF. The CDR3 region has the DNA TGTGCCAGCAGCCAGGATGACAGGGGTGGGTATGGCTACACCTTC.

The chain employs TRBV5-1 and TRBJ2-2; 10 nucleotides match TRBD2. CDR1 and CDR2 (germline): SGHRS, YFSETQ. The CDR3 length is 17 residues. V shed 0 bases and J 5 bases; nucleotides not matched to a gene: 7. The CDR3 loop is CASSLASGGAGTGELFF. The CDR3 DNA reads TGCGCCAGCAGCTTGGCGAGCGGGGGGGCCGGGACCGGGGAGCTGTTTTTT.

The chain carries TRBV5-1 and TRBJ2-2; 11 nucleotides agree with TRBD2. The germline V gene encodes CDR1 SGHRS and CDR2 YFSETQ. This CDR3 comprises 19 residues. V lost 0 bases and J lost 6; bases outside the gene matches: 13. The CDR3 bases are TGCGCCAGCAGCTTGGCGCTCGGTCCTAGCGGGGGGCGCGCCGGGGAGCTGTTTTTT. It specifies CASSLALGPSGGRAGELFF.

The chain links TRBV2 to TRBJ1-2, with TRBD1 matching over 8 bases. The CDR3 runs 14 residues. Per germline, CDR1 SNHLY and CDR2 FYNNEI. V lost 6 bases, J lost 6 bases, and 9 bases stayed unmatched. The CDR3 loop is CASRPTGGSNGYTF. The CDR3 nucleotides read TGTGCCAGCAGACCCACAGGGGGGTCGAATGGCTACACCTTC.

The rearrangement uses TRBV6-5 and TRBJ1-4; D unclear. The CDR3 is 13 residues long. The germline V and J ends were trimmed by 8 bases and 5 bases, with 12 bases remaining between them. CDR1 is MNHEY and CDR2 is SVGAGI in the germline V gene. In nucleotides, the CDR3 is TGTGCCAGCTCGCGTCTAGTAAATGAAAAACTGTTTTTT. This gives the protein CASSRLVNEKLFF.

The rearrangement joins TRBV5-6 to TRBJ2-1; 8 bases map to TRBD1. J lost 10 bases, V lost 0 bases, and 6 bases had no gene match. Germline CDR1 is SGHDT and CDR2 is YYEEEE. CDR3 size: 14 residues. The CDR3 bases are TGTGCCAGCAGCTTGGTGCAGGGGGCCGGGGAGCAGTTCTTC. This codes for CASSLVQGAGEQFF.

J is TRBJ2-5 and V is TRBV10-2, with D maybe TRBD1 (6 bases). Trimming removed 6 bases from V and 0 bases from J, with 11 bases in between. CDR1 is WSHSY, CDR2 SAAADI, per germline. This CDR3 spans 14 amino acids. CDR3 residues: CASRNTGYQETQYF. CDR3 bases: TGCGCCAGCAGGAACACAGGGTACCAAGAGACCCAGTACTTC.

The rearrangement links TRBV28 to TRBJ2-2; perhaps TRBD2 as D (5 bases). V was pared by 11 bases and J by 6 bases, with 13 bases between. In germline, CDR1 is MDHEN, CDR2 SYDVKM. CDR3 length: 12 amino acids. The CDR3 reads CAEGARAGELFF. As DNA, the CDR3 is TGTGCCGAGGGAGCCCGGGCCGGGGAGCTGTTTTTT.

V is TRBV30 and J is TRBJ2-3, with 9 nucleotides matching TRBD2. The CDR3 has 17 residues. From germline, CDR1 is GTSNPN and CDR2 SVGIG (reference sequence). CDR3 nucleotides: TGTGCTGTCCCCAGGAGCGGGGGGTCCCTCGGCTCAGATACGCAGTATTTT. Translating gives CAVPRSGGSLGSDTQYF.

This rearrangement joins TRBV19 to TRBJ1-4, with 8 bases that match TRBD1. The CDR3 is made up of 15 amino acids. Germline V lookup: CDR1 LNHDA, CDR2 SQIVND (reference sequence). The V and J ends lost 6 bases and 3 bases, in that order; junction bases with no gene match: 6. CDR3 in amino acids: CASRRQGQANEKLFF. The DNA of the CDR3 is TGTGCCAGTAGGAGACAGGGGCAAGCTAATGAAAAACTGTTTTTT.

The chain is built from TRBV5-1 and TRBJ2-1; 11 nucleotides align to TRBD1. The germline CDR1 and CDR2 sequences are SGHRS and YFSETQ. The CDR3 totals 15 residues. The J segment lost 5 bases and the V segment lost 2 bases, leaving 3 bases of the junction unmatched. The CDR3 nucleotides are TGCGCCAGCAGCTTCGGGACAGGGGGGGACAATGAGCAGTTCTTC. The encoded protein is CASSFGTGGDNEQFF.

By share of the sample, this clone is medium-sized. This chain uses TRBV11-3 with TRBJ2-3; TRBD2 might be the D (5 bases). Per the germline V gene, CDR1 is SGHNT and CDR2 is YENEEA. With 2 bases removed from V and 0 bases from J, the gap between germline ends came to 9 bases. This CDR3 spans 15 amino acids. CDR3 loop: CASSLRRGSTDTQYF. In nucleotides, the CDR3 is TGTGCCAGCAGCTTACGTCGGGGAAGCACAGATACGCAGTATTTT.

V usage is TRBV5-1 and J usage is TRBJ2-7, with 8 bases fitting TRBD1. The V and J ends lost 5 bases and 7 bases, in that order; junction bases with no gene match: 5. The CDR3 is made up of 12 amino acids. Germline V lookup: CDR1 SGHRS, CDR2 YFSETQ. The CDR3 DNA is TGCGCCAGCAGGGGTACAGGGGGGGAGCAGTACGTC. Translation: CASRGTGGEQYV.

This clone was found a few times. V and J are TRBV19 and TRBJ1-1, with 7 nucleotides matching TRBD1. With 8 bases clipped from V and 9 bases from J, the junction kept 6 bases outside the gene matches. CDR3 size: 11 residues. In germline, CDR1 is LNHDA, CDR2 SQIVND (reference sequence). The CDR3: CASASGQKAFF. CDR3 nucleotides: TGTGCCAGTGCTTCGGGACAGAAAGCTTTCTTT.

This chain uses TRBV6-7 with TRBJ1-4; TRBD1 matches at 11 bases. TRBV6-7 carries the ORF label, with uncertain function. The CDR3 spans 16 residues. Trimming at V came to 4 bases and at J to 6 bases, leaving 7 bases not matched to a gene. The CDR3 is CASSCIPGQGDEKLFF. The CDR3 nucleotides read TGTGCCAGCAGTTGCATACCGGGACAGGGGGATGAAAAACTGTTTTTT.

The chain couples TRBV18 to TRBJ2-5; no definite D call. Between the trimmed V and J ends, which lost 2 bases and 2 bases, there was a span of 6 bases. The germline CDR1 and CDR2 sequences are KGHSH and LQKENI. The length of the CDR3 is 13 residues. In DNA form, the CDR3 reads TGTGCCAGCTCACCATTCCCTCAAGAGACCCAGTACTTC. Protein product: CASSPFPQETQYF.

The gene calls are TRBV6-5 and TRBJ1-5; a possible D gene is TRBD1 (5 bases). The CDR3 is 15 residues long. Germline loops: CDR1 MNHEY, CDR2 SVGAGI. Trimming shortened V by 6 bases and J by 2 bases, and 14 bases separated the two germline ends. CDR3 amino acids: CASSSTGGGNQPQHF. CDR3 sequence (DNA): TGTGCCAGCAGCTCGACCGGAGGGGGCAATCAGCCCCAGCATTTT.

The chain is built from TRBV27 and TRBJ2-7; 12 nucleotides agree with TRBD1. The ends lost 6 bases at V and 4 bases at J; junction bases unmatched: 4. Germline values: CDR1 MNHEY, CDR2 SMNVEV (reference sequence). CDR3 length equals 14 residues. CDR3 sequence reads: CASRPGQGAYEQYF. Written as DNA, the CDR3 is TGTGCCAGCAGACCGGGACAGGGGGCGTACGAGCAGTACTTC.

This clone was counted between two and nine times. The rearrangement joins TRBV27 to TRBJ1-2, with TRBD1 matching 9 bases. The CDR3 covers 16 residues. Germline V gene data show CDR1 as MNHEY and CDR2 as SMNVEV (reference sequence). V gave up 5 bases and J gave up 3 bases; unmatched junction bases: 10. The CDR3: CASSPDRDRDHYGYTF. Written as DNA, the CDR3 is TGTGCCAGCAGTCCCGATCGGGACAGGGATCACTATGGCTACACCTTC.

The CDR3 coding sequence is TGTGCCTGGAGTGGCGGTGGGAATCAGCCCCAGCATTTT. It encodes CAWSGGGNQPQHF. The V and J genes are TRBV30 and TRBJ1-5, with D uncertain. This CDR3 has 13 residues. V was cut by 1 base and J by 4 bases, with 8 bases left in between. Germline CDR1 GTSNPN, CDR2 SVGIG (reference sequence).

The chain recombines TRBV13 with TRBJ1-3; D unclear. Germline V gene sequence: CDR1 PRHDT, CDR2 FYEKMQ (reference sequence). CDR3 length: 18 amino acids. V was trimmed by 0 bases and J by 0 bases, leaving 15 bases between them. The CDR3 DNA follows: TGTGCCAGCAGCTTAGGCCTACCGCGGTTCAGCTCTGGAAACACCATATATTTT. Translation: CASSLGLPRFSSGNTIYF.